The clone carrying this T cell receptor beta chain showed up many times. The target antigen is unknown. The data were obtained in a study of identical twins. General study points: Conclusions rested on cross-sectional statistics rather than following the same donors. Those out-of-frame alpha sequences shared by twins showed an excess of low generation probability. In beta out-of-frame sequences, the excess sharing between twins was weaker.

cDNA molecules carried unique molecular identifiers, and template switching added a universal primer site. Via MiXCR, TCRdb re-called the 5' RACE reads, giving one row per CDR3 protein. Found here are roughly 710,000 distinct CDR3 sequences, around 6.1% of them singletons; the top ten hold roughly 1.6%. The germline CDR1 and CDR2 sequences are MNHEY and SVGEGT. This CDR3 is 14 amino acids long. Trimming took 5 bases from V and 4 from J, leaving 14 bases between them. The clonotype originates from a man between 18 and 35 years old in good health. V is TRBV6-2 or TRBV6-3 and J is TRBJ2-5; D not resolved. Sequenced material: naive T cells sorted from blood. The CDR3 bases are TGTGCCAGCAGTCACCGGGCCACGGGAGAGACCCAGTACTTC. Amino acids: CASSHRATGETQYF.